These T cell receptor beta chains were read from a single sample in a study of Ad26.COV2.S vaccination and SARS-CoV-2 variants. Method: immunoSEQ multiplex PCR; TCRdb's copy keeps in-frame clones and lacks some. The table lists about 390,000 clones, about 88% of them singletons. Specimen: peripheral blood, collected in a trial of Ad26.COV2.S vaccine versus placebo. These receptors all come from a person between 18 and 65 years old who received the Ad26.COV2.S COVID-19 vaccine or a placebo. CDR3s include the opening cysteine and the closing phenylalanine or tryptophan. A D gene is named only where the DNA matches it firmly. Size tells how often a clone was seen (once, few, many) or the class of an expanded clone, and some rows leave it out.

D | size | J | V | length | DNA | CDR3
NA | NA | TRBJ1-1 | TRBV9 | 13 | TGTGCCAGCAGCGTAGCACCGAACACTGAAGCTTTCTTT | CASSVAPNTEAFF
TRBD1 | NA | TRBJ1-1 | TRBV5-4 | 16 | TGTGCCAGCAGTTCACTTTGGGACAGACAGGGCACTGAAGCTTTCTTT | CASSSLWDRQGTEAFF
NA | NA | TRBJ1-1 | TRBV18 | 16 | TGTGCCAGCTCACCAGAGGGACCGAACACGAACACTGAAGCTTTCTTT | CASSPEGPNTNTEAFF
NA | NA | TRBJ1-4 | TRBV18 | 15 | TGTGCCAGCTCTCCTGGCTCAGGGGTTGGTGAAAAACTGTTTTTT | CASSPGSGVGEKLFF
NA | once | TRBJ1-3 | TRBV5-5 | 14 | TGTGCCAGCAGCTTAGGGGGGTCTGGAAACACCATATATTTT | CASSLGGSGNTIYF
TRBD2 | NA | TRBJ2-3 | TRBV4-2 | 17 | TGTGCCAGCAGCCAAGAACATCGGGGGGGAAGCACAGATACGCAGTATTTT | CASSQEHRGGSTDTQYF
NA | NA | TRBJ1-2 | TRBV7-9 | 14 | TGTGCCAGCAGCTTTTCAGGGGCGGGCTATGGCTACACCTTC | CASSFSGAGYGYTF
NA | few | TRBJ1-2 | TRBV5-4 | 14 | TGTGCCAGCAGCTCGGAGGGCAGGAACTATGGCTACACCTTC | CASSSEGRNYGYTF
NA | once | TRBJ1-1 | TRBV7-2 | 13 | TGTGCCAGCAGCTTAATGCAGAGCACTGAAGCTTTCTTT | CASSLMQSTEAFF
TRBD1 | NA | TRBJ1-1 | TRBV6-5 | 13 | TGTGCCAGCAGCGGGACAGGGGAAACTGAAGCTTTCTTT | CASSGTGETEAFF
NA | NA | TRBJ2-4 | TRBV9 | 14 | TGTGCCAGCAGCCGTAGGCCACTATCCAACATTCAGTACTTC | CASSRRPLSNIQYF
NA | NA | TRBJ2-3 | TRBV5-4 | 14 | TGTGCCAGCAGCTTTCGGGGGCTCACAGATACGCAGTATTTT | CASSFRGLTDTQYF
NA | once | TRBJ2-5 | TRBV5-1 | 14 | TGCGCCAGCAGCTTTGGACTAACTAAAGAGACCCAGTACTTC | CASSFGLTKETQYF
NA | once | TRBJ1-2 | TRBV27 | 13 | TGTGCCAGCAGTATCGCCGCAGGGTCTGGCTACACCTTC | CASSIAAGSGYTF
TRBD2 | NA | TRBJ2-2 | TRBV5-1 | 15 | TGCGCCAGCAGCCCTGGACTAGCCAACACCGGGGAGCTGTTTTTT | CASSPGLANTGELFF
NA | NA | TRBJ1-6 | TRBV3-1/TRBV3-2 | 16 | TGTGCCAGCAGCCAAGATAGTCGACTGTTTAATTCACCCCTCCACTTT | CASSQDSRLFNSPLHF
NA | NA | TRBJ1-1 | TRBV5-4 | 15 | TGTGCCAGCAGCTTGATGGGTATTCTGAACACTGAAGCTTTCTTT | CASSLMGILNTEAFF
TRBD1 | NA | TRBJ2-2 | TRBV12-5 | 15 | TGTGCTAGTGGTCCGACAGGGGCGAGCACCGGGGAGCTGTTTTTT | CASGPTGASTGELFF
TRBD1 | NA | TRBJ1-2 | TRBV10-3 | 15 | TGTGCCATCAGTCCGGGACAGGGCTTGTTGGGGGGCTACACCTTC | CAISPGQGLLGGYTF
NA | NA | TRBJ1-4 | TRBV6-1 | 17 | TGTGCCAGCAGTGAATTTCCGGAAGAAACAACTAATGAAAAACTGTTTTTT | CASSEFPEETTNEKLFF
NA | NA | TRBJ2-2 | TRBV6-2/TRBV6-3 | 16 | TGTGCCAGCAGTTACTCTCCCAACCGGGGCACCGGGGAGCTGTTTTTT | CASSYSPNRGTGELFF
NA | NA | TRBJ1-2 | TRBV21-1 | 9 | TGTGCCAGCGCGGCAGGCTACACCTTC | CASAAGYTF
NA | NA | TRBJ2-1 | TRBV5-1 | 13 | TGCGCCAGCAGTTTCGACAGATACAATGAGCAGTTCTTC | CASSFDRYNEQFF
NA | once | TRBJ2-2 | TRBV2 | 13 | TGTGCCAGCAGTGGACGGTTAACCGGGGAGCTGTTTTTT | CASSGRLTGELFF
NA | few | TRBJ1-2 | TRBV29-1 | 14 | TGCAGCGCCCTGGGGGGGGCGGAGGACTATGGCTACACCTTC | CSALGGAEDYGYTF
NA | NA | TRBJ1-5 | TRBV7-2 | 14 | TGTGCCAGCAGCTTGGATGGGAGCAATCAGCCCCAGCATTTT | CASSLDGSNQPQHF